The clone carrying this TCR beta chain has at least ten counts. This entry is derived from a study of molecular identifiers for immune sequencing clone quantification. TCRdb recomputed calls from the PCR reads with MiXCR, one row per CDR3 protein. The table lists approximately 550,000 distinct CDR3 sequences, around 25% of them singletons. The CDR3 has 15 amino acids. The V and J ends lost 4 bases and 5 bases, in that order; junction bases with no gene match: 10. CDR1 is SGHNT and CDR2 is YYREEE in the germline V gene (reference sequence). The sequence was obtained from a human donor in good health. Some libraries in this study had Jurkat cell RNA spiked in. The material sequenced was naive CD8+ T cells from blood, with Jurkat cell RNA spiked in. Subset: FACS-sorted CD8+CD4-CCR7+CD45RA+ naive T cells. The V call is TRBV5-4, the J call TRBJ2-5; 8 bases agree with TRBD1. Written as DNA, the CDR3 is TGTGCCAGCAGCCCCCACCAGGGGGCGCAGGAGACCCAGTACTTC. Protein product: CASSPHQGAQETQYF.